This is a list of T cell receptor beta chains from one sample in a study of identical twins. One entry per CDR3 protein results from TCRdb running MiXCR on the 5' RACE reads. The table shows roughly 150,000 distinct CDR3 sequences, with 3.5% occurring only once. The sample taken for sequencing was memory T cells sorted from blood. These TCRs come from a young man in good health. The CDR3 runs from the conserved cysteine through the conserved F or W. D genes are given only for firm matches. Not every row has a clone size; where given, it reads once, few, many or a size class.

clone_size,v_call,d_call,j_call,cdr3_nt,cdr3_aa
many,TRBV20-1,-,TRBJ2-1,TGCAGTGCTACGTACAATGAGCAGTTCTTC,CSATYNEQFF
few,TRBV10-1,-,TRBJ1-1,TGCGCCAGCGGTGCACAGGGAACTGAAGCTTTCTTT,CASGAQGTEAFF
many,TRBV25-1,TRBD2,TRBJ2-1,TGTGCCAGCAGGGGGGGAGGGGCGTACAATGAGCAGTTCTTC,CASRGGGAYNEQFF
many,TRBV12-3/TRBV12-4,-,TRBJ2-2,TGTGCCAGCAGTTTTCGGGTTCCCGGGGAGCTGTTTTTT,CASSFRVPGELFF
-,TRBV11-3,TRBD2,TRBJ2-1,TGTGCCAGCAGCTTCACGACTAGCGGCTACAATGAGCAGTTCTTC,CASSFTTSGYNEQFF
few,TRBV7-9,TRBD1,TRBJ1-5,TGTGCCAGCAGCTTAGAGGGGACAGGGCTTCAGCCCCAGCATTTT,CASSLEGTGLQPQHF
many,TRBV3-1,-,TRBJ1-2,TGTGCCAGCAGCCTAGACAGCAACTATGGCTACACCTTC,CASSLDSNYGYTF
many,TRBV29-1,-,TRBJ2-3,TGCAGCGTCGAACGTGGGGGCGGAGATACGCAGTATTTT,CSVERGGGDTQYF
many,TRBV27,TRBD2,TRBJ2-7,TGTGCCAGCAGCACCAAGCGGGAGGGTTCCTACGAGCAGTACTTC,CASSTKREGSYEQYF
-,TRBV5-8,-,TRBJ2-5,TGTGCCAGCAGCTTTCCGGGCGCGCTGGCCCAGTACTTC,CASSFPGALAQYF
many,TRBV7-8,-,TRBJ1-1,TGTGCCAGCAGCTTACAGGGATTGAACACTGAAGCTTTCTTT,CASSLQGLNTEAFF